The clone carrying this TCR beta chain was picked up many times. Antigen specificity is unknown. The sample originates from a study of T-cell reconstitution after alpha-beta-depleted transplantation in children. Study results and limitations: About two months after transplant, alpha-beta T cells reportedly came from several hundred expanded graft clones. It was newly produced T cells that mostly accounted for T-cell counts and diversity one year after transplant.

Unique molecular identifiers were built into the TCRbeta library. TCRdb itself ran the PCR reads through MiXCR, one entry per CDR3 protein. The sample lists more than 200,000 distinct CDR3 sequences, under 30% occurring once. The CDR3 loop spans 15 amino acids. The V and J ends lost 3 bases and 6 bases respectively, with 15 bases between them. Germline V gene lookup returns CDR1 KGHDR and CDR2 SFDVKD. J is TRBJ2-3 and V is TRBV24-1; D possibly matches TRBD1 or TRBD2 (5 bases each). This receptor was taken from a girl aged 2-10 years with Fanconi anemia, due to receive a stem cell transplant. Sample: PBMCs, taken before TCRalphabeta/CD19-depleted stem cell transplant. Written as DNA, the CDR3 is TGTGCCACCAGTGATCGAGGGGTTCTAGGGGATACGCAGTATTTT. Its translation: CATSDRGVLGDTQYF.